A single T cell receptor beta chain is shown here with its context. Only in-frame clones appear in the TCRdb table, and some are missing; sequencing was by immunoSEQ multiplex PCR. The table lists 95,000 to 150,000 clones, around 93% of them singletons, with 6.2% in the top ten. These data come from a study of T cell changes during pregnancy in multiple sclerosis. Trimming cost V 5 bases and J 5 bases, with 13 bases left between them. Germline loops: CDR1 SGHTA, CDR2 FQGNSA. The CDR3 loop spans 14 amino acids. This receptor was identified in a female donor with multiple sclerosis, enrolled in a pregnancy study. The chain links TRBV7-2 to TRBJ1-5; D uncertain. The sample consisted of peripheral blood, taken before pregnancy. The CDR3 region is CASSLSFSDQPQHF. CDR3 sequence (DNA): TGTGCCAGCAGCCTCTCTTTCTCGGATCAGCCCCAGCATTTT.